The clone carrying this T cell receptor beta chain was counted a single time. CDR3 size: 11 residues. The V gene lost 5 bases and the J gene lost 2 bases, with 3 bases spanning the gap. The germline CDR1 and CDR2 sequences are SGHVS and FQNEAQ. Some clones are missing from TCRdb's copy, which holds only in-frame ones; the method was immunoSEQ multiplex PCR. The sample records around 250,000 clones, about 82% being singletons. The data were taken from a study of blood T cell repertoires in COVID-19. The source material was peripheral blood. The TCR originated in a man aged 80 or over with acute or convalescent COVID-19. The rearrangement uses TRBV7-8 and TRBJ2-5, with D uncertain. The CDR3 protein is CASSPQETQYF. As DNA, the CDR3 is TGTGCCAGCAGCCCTCAAGAGACCCAGTACTTC.